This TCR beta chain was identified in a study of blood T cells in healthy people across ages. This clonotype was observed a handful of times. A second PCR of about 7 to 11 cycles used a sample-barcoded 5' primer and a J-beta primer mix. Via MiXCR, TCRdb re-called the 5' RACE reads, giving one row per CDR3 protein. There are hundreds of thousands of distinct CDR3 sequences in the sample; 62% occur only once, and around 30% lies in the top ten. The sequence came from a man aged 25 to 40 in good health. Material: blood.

The CDR3 DNA sequence: TGTGCCAGCAGCCAGATCGGACTAGCGGGGGAATGGGGCAATGAGCAGTTCTTC. Translation gives CASSQIGLAGEWGNEQFF. The chain links TRBV4-2 to TRBJ2-1; the match to TRBD2 covers 13 bases. The germline CDR1 and CDR2 sequences are LGHNA and YNFKEQ. V lost 3 bases, J lost 6 bases, and 11 bases stayed unmatched. The CDR3 contains 18 residues.